What follows are 21 T cell receptor beta chains derived from one specimen sequenced in a study of control samples from healthy donors and cancer patients. Measured with immunoSEQ multiplex PCR; TCRdb has only the in-frame clones, and not every one. The sample records tens of thousands of clones, roughly 90% being singletons. The sequenced material came from blood. Receptor source: a woman in her thirties in good health.

The rearrangement joins TRBV3-1 (or the pseudogene TRBV3-2) to TRBJ2-7, with D tentatively TRBD2 (7 bases). CDR3 length: 16 residues. Per germline, CDR1 LGHDT and CDR2 YNNKEL (reference sequence). Trimming removed 0 bases at V and 5 bases at J, with 17 bases between. The CDR3 DNA reads TGTGCCAGCAGCCAAGATCTCGCGGGGGCCGTTGACGAGCAGTACTTC. This sequence encodes CASSQDLAGAVDEQYF.

This chain joins TRBV5-1 and TRBJ2-1; no clear D gene. Germline V lookup: CDR1 SGHRS, CDR2 YFSETQ. The CDR3 has 15 residues. V dropped 0 bases and J dropped 5 bases, with 12 bases sitting between them. CDR3 residues: CASSLEPPVNNEQFF. CDR3 coding DNA: TGCGCCAGCAGCTTGGAACCACCAGTCAACAATGAGCAGTTCTTC.

The genes are TRBV6-6 and TRBJ1-5, with TRBD1 matching over 9 bases. Germline V lookup: CDR1 MNHNY, CDR2 SVGAGI (reference sequence). The J segment lost 3 bases and the V segment lost 5 bases, leaving 2 bases of the junction unmatched. This CDR3 has 14 amino acids. CDR3 protein: CASSDRGFNQPQHF. DNA of the CDR3: TGTGCCAGCAGTGACAGGGGGTTCAATCAGCCCCAGCATTTT.

DNA for the CDR3: TGTGCCAGTAGTCTCCAGGGGGGGGATCAGCCCCAGCATTTT. Translation gives CASSLQGGDQPQHF. V is TRBV19 and J is TRBJ1-5; 7 positions agree with TRBD1. J was trimmed by 5 bases and V by 5 bases; bases with no gene match: 6. Looked up from germline, CDR1 is LNHDA and CDR2 is SQIVND (reference sequence). The CDR3 has 14 residues.

The chain couples TRBV9 to TRBJ1-4; 7 positions match TRBD1. V was pared by 0 bases and J by 6 bases, with 14 bases of the junction left unmatched. The CDR3 runs to 18 residues. The V gene's germline CDR1 is SGDLS and CDR2 YYNGEE. CDR3 loop: CASSVATLDRVLDEKLFF. DNA for the CDR3: TGTGCCAGCAGCGTAGCTACGTTAGACAGGGTGTTGGATGAAAAACTGTTTTTT.

This chain uses TRBV19 with TRBJ1-4, with TRBD1 as a possible D gene (5 bases). Germline CDR1 is LNHDA and CDR2 is SQIVND (reference sequence). The ends were cut back, 3 bases at V and 4 bases at J, with 12 bases in the middle. The CDR3 has 15 residues. The CDR3 here is CASSMGTAFNEKLFF. CDR3 coding DNA: TGTGCCAGTAGTATGGGGACGGCCTTTAATGAAAAACTGTTTTTT. The full variable domain, with the rest looked up from reference TRBV19 and TRBJ1-4, is DGGITQSPKYLFRKEGQNVTLSCEQNLNHDAMYWYRQDPGQGLRLIYYSQIVNDFQKGDIAEGYSVSREKKESFPLTVTSAQKNPTAFYLCASSMGTAFNEKLFFGSGTQLSVL.

This clone was found a few times. The J gene is TRBJ1-6, the V gene TRBV19; possibly TRBD1 for D (6 bases). Germline CDR1 is LNHDA and CDR2 is SQIVND (reference sequence). The CDR3 loop spans 13 amino acids. Deletions cut 8 bases from V and 3 bases from J, with 8 bases between. The CDR3 spells CASGDNYNSPLHF. The CDR3 region has the DNA TGTGCCAGTGGGGACAACTATAATTCACCCCTCCACTTT.

The chain combines TRBV6-5 with TRBJ2-1; 10 bases match TRBD2. Germline lookup yields CDR1 MNHEY and CDR2 SVGAGI. J gave up 6 bases and V 2 bases, and 4 bases lay outside the gene matches. The CDR3 is 15 amino acids. CDR3 bases: TGTGCCAGCAGTTACAGGGGACTAGCGTTCAATGAGCAGTTCTTC. It yields the protein CASSYRGLAFNEQFF.

The rearrangement links TRBV14 to TRBJ2-1, with a tentative D call TRBD1 (7 bases). CDR1 and CDR2 (germline): SGHDN, FVKESK. This CDR3 region has 15 residues. Between the trimmed V and J ends, which lost 1 base and 7 bases, there was a span of 14 bases. CDR3 amino acids: CASSQGPGGYNEQFF. For the CDR3, the DNA is TGTGCCAGCAGCCAAGGGCCAGGGGGGTATAATGAGCAGTTCTTC. The full variable domain, rest sourced from reference TRBV14 and TRBJ2-1, is EAGVTQFPSHSVIEKGQTVTLRCDPISGHDNLYWYRRVMGKEIKFLLHFVKESKQDESGMPNNRFLAERTGGTYSTLKVQPAELEDSGVYFCASSQGPGGYNEQFFGPGTRLTVL.

This clone was observed once. The chain carries TRBV19 and TRBJ2-3; D gene uncertain. The CDR3 is made up of 14 amino acids. V dropped 5 bases and J dropped 8 bases, with 17 bases sitting between them. CDR1 is LNHDA, CDR2 SQIVND, per germline (reference sequence). This chain's CDR3 is CASSGRPGRVTQYF. The CDR3 DNA follows: TGTGCCAGTAGTGGACGACCGGGCCGCGTTACGCAGTATTTT.

This clone appeared a single time. The gene calls are TRBV2 and TRBJ1-2, with TRBD1 as a possible D gene (5 bases). Trimming shortened V by 6 bases and J by 4 bases, and 12 bases separated the two germline ends. The CDR3 totals 13 residues. The germline CDR1 and CDR2 sequences are SNHLY and FYNNEI. The DNA of the CDR3 is TGTGCCAGCAGCCCAGACAGTCTCTATGGCTACACCTTC. This sequence encodes CASSPDSLYGYTF.

The chain carries TRBV5-1 and TRBJ2-3; D is undetermined. The CDR3 is made up of 14 amino acids. Germline V gene lookup returns CDR1 SGHRS and CDR2 YFSETQ. Trimming pared 4 bases from V and 0 bases from J, leaving 9 bases between. The CDR3 reads CASSPLRSTDTQYF. In nucleotides, the CDR3 is TGCGCCAGCAGCCCGCTACGAAGCACAGATACGCAGTATTTT.

The chain uses TRBV3-1 (or the pseudogene TRBV3-2) and TRBJ2-3, with 8 bases fitting TRBD2. After removal of 4 bases from V and 0 bases from J, the junction contained 6 bases not matched to a gene. Germline V gives CDR1 LGHDT, CDR2 YNNKEL (reference sequence). The CDR3 sequence is 16 residues long. In DNA, the CDR3 is TGTGCCAGCAGCCCTACGGGGGGGCGCAGCACAGATACGCAGTATTTT. Translation gives CASSPTGGRSTDTQYF.

V usage is TRBV11-2 and J usage is TRBJ1-4; D gene unclear. CDR1 and CDR2 from the germline V gene are SGHAT and FQNNGV. Trimming cost V 5 bases and J 8 bases, with 9 bases left between them. The CDR3 is made up of 12 amino acids. The CDR3 DNA sequence: TGTGCCAGCAGCCCCCTAGGAGAAAAACTGTTTTTT. Translating gives CASSPLGEKLFF.

This chain links TRBV30 with TRBJ1-1, with 8 bases lining up with TRBD1. V shed 4 bases, J shed 0 bases, and the junction held 10 bases outside the gene matches. From germline, CDR1 is GTSNPN and CDR2 SVGIG (reference sequence). The length of the CDR3 is 16 residues. CDR3 in amino acids: CAWTRPGGQVNTEAFF. The CDR3 nucleotides read TGTGCCTGGACCCGACCCGGGGGACAGGTGAACACTGAAGCTTTCTTT.

The chain has TRBV2 and TRBJ2-3; D gene ambiguous. The CDR3 consists of 14 residues. The germline V gene encodes CDR1 SNHLY and CDR2 FYNNEI. V lost 4 bases to trimming and J lost 2 bases, with 10 bases between them. The CDR3 DNA reads as TGTGCCAGCAGTGCCAACAGCTACACAGATACGCAGTATTTT. This encodes CASSANSYTDTQYF. The variable domain in full, with the rest retrieved from reference TRBV2 and TRBJ2-3, is EPEVTQTPSHQVTQMGQEVILRCVPISNHLYFYWYRQILGQKVEFLVSFYNNEISEKSEIFDDQFSVERPDGSNFTLKIRSTKLEDSAMYFCASSANSYTDTQYFGPGTRLTVL.

The chain employs TRBV24-1 and TRBJ2-4; D remains unclear. Trimming cost V 4 bases and J 0 bases, with 9 bases left between them. Germline CDR1 KGHDR, CDR2 SFDVKD. The CDR3 length is 15 residues. The CDR3 is CATSDGLLAKNIQYF. The DNA for the CDR3 is TGTGCCACCAGTGACGGGCTCTTAGCCAAAAACATTCAGTACTTC.

J is TRBJ2-7 and V is TRBV19, with 9 bases fitting TRBD2. The length of the CDR3 is 15 residues. Germline V gene lookup returns CDR1 LNHDA and CDR2 SQIVND (reference sequence). V was clipped by 5 bases and J by 3 bases; unmatched bases: 8. The CDR3 DNA is TGTGCCAGTAGTCCCCGGACTAGCGCGGTCTACGAGCAGTACTTC. This gives the protein CASSPRTSAVYEQYF. The complete variable domain, with remaining parts taken from reference TRBV19 and TRBJ2-7, reads DGGITQSPKYLFRKEGQNVTLSCEQNLNHDAMYWYRQDPGQGLRLIYYSQIVNDFQKGDIAEGYSVSREKKESFPLTVTSAQKNPTAFYLCASSPRTSAVYEQYFGPGTRLTVT.

The rearrangement joins TRBV18 to TRBJ2-5; no firm D call. CDR3 size: 11 residues. Per germline, CDR1 KGHSH and CDR2 LQKENI. Trimming removed 4 bases from V and 3 bases from J, with 3 bases in between. The DNA for the CDR3 is TGTGCCAGCTCACTTAAAGAGACCCAGTACTTC. Translating it yields CASSLKETQYF.

J is TRBJ2-7 and V is TRBV6-5, with TRBD2 identical over 11 bases. The V segment lost 10 bases and the J segment 4 bases; nucleotides outside the gene matches: 12. Germline assignment: CDR1 MNHEY and CDR2 SVGAGI. CDR3 length equals 15 residues. The DNA of the CDR3 is TGTGCCACGCAGGGGACTAGCGGAACTGTATACGAGCAGTACTTC. This gives the protein CATQGTSGTVYEQYF.

The chain combines TRBV7-9 with TRBJ1-1, with D hard to call. V lost 1 base and J lost 1, with 7 bases in between. This CDR3 contains 14 residues. Germline loops: CDR1 SEHNR, CDR2 FQNEAQ (reference sequence). This chain's CDR3 is CASSLGAGNTEAFF. The CDR3 bases are TGTGCCAGCAGCTTAGGAGCCGGGAACACTGAAGCTTTCTTT.